Below are 7 T cell receptor delta chains sequenced from a single sample in a study of γδ T cells in repeated Plasmodium falciparum infection. TCRdb re-called clones from the multiplex PCR reads using CATT. This sample has around 52,000 delta-chain clones, with approximately 1.7% found just once. Flow sorting of PBMC yielded separate Vgamma9/Vdelta2+ and Vdelta2-negative gammadelta T cell populations for bulk repertoire analysis. The sample comprised gamma-delta T cells from blood. These receptors all stem from a pool of human donors (malaria-infected and uninfected, not separated).

Details on this clone: This DNA translates differently at residue 5 from the TCRdb protein, which is that of a much larger clone; a read error is likely, and the protein shown is the DNA's own translation. The chain recombines TRDV1 with TRDJ1, with D tentatively TRDD2 or TRDD3 (8 bases each). No J gene is reported in TCRdb; it was inferred here by comparing the DNA with germline. This CDR3 is built from 25 residues. Germline V gives CDR1 TSWWSYY, CDR2 QGS. Between the trimmed V and J ends, which lost 5 bases and 1 base, there was a span of 44 bases. CDR3 in amino acids: CALGKGDFLRDPWGKSTRGTDKLIF. The CDR3, as DNA: TGTGCTCTTGGGAAAGGGGACTTCCTACGTGACCCCTGGGGGAAGTCGACCCGAGGCACCGATAAACTCATCTTT.

This clone appeared a few times. The mismatch at residue 12 between this DNA's translation and the TCRdb protein of a much larger clone likely reflects a read error; the protein shown is translated from the DNA. The V call is TRDV1, the J call TRDJ1, with D maybe TRDD3 (6 bases). Matching the DNA to germline supplied the J gene, which TCRdb does not give. In germline, CDR1 is TSWWSYY, CDR2 QGS. The CDR3 totals 21 residues. V was clipped by 2 bases and J by 0 bases, with 28 bases between them. Written as DNA, the CDR3 is TGTGCTCTTGGGGAAGGCCCTACAGCTCCCTACCGGGGGACCTACACCGATAAACTCATCTTT. Its protein product is CALGEGPTAPYRGTYTDKLIF.

As regards this clone: The protein TCRdb lists belongs to a much larger clone and differs from this DNA's translation at residue 7, which points to a read error; the protein shown is made from the DNA. The chain joins TRDV3 to TRDJ1; 9 positions match TRDD3. The ends lost 2 bases at V and 0 bases at J; junction bases unmatched: 46. Germline V gene sequence: CDR1 TVYSNPD, CDR2 GDNSRS (reference sequence). This CDR3 comprises 28 residues. The CDR3 region is CAFYPHPLQVNLGVRFWGISPNTDKLIF. CDR3 sequence (DNA): TGTGCCTTTTACCCCCACCCCCTACAAGTAAACCTCGGGGTAAGATTCTGGGGGATCTCCCCTAACACCGATAAACTCATCTTT.

The rearrangement links TRDV2 to TRDJ1; D is undetermined. Here the J gene came from matching the DNA to germline, since TCRdb omits it. The CDR3 runs to 14 residues. Trimming removed 3 bases from V and 3 bases from J, with 13 bases in between. Germline loops: CDR1 GEAIGNYY, CDR2 EKD. The CDR3 DNA reads TGTGCCTGTGACTTACTAGGGTCCCCCGATAAACTCATCTTT. This encodes CACDLLGSPDKLIF.

In its sample, this clone was seen many times. The protein given by TCRdb reflects a much larger clone and differs at residue 20 from this DNA's translation, likely from a read error; the protein shown is the DNA's translation. This chain joins TRDV2 and TRDJ1; tentative D call: TRDD3 (5 bases). The germline gives CDR1 GEAIGNYY, CDR2 EKD. CDR3 size: 27 residues. The V end was cut by 1 base, the J end by 0 bases, with 47 bases between. The CDR3 DNA reads TGTGCCTGTGACACATCTCTCCTGAGAATGGGATCACAGGAGGACCCAAAACCGACTCCCTACACCGATAAACTCATCTTT. Protein product: CACDTSLLRMGSQEDPKPTPYTDKLIF.

This clone appeared many times. This is likely an artifact of a read error, given a far larger clone one base away. This same CDR3 is encoded by further DNA sequences in the sample. The rearrangement uses TRDV2 and TRDJ3; D is unclear. Trimming cost V 3 bases and J 0 bases, with 65 bases left between them. This CDR3 spans 35 amino acids. Germline lookup yields CDR1 GEAIGNYY and CDR2 EKD. The CDR3 nucleotides read TGTGCCTGTGACCCCCCGCGGCTGTGCCACGGCAAAGAATACACCTTGGCCAGGATTCTGTGGATTCAATCCATTAGCTCCTGGGACACCCGACAGATGTTTTTC. Translation gives CACDPPRLCHGKEYTLARILWIQSISSWDTRQMFF.

As regards this clone: The protein TCRdb lists belongs to a much larger clone and differs from this DNA's translation at residue 9, which points to a read error; the protein shown is made from the DNA. J is TRDJ1 and V is TRDV1; 8 nucleotides align to TRDD3. In germline, CDR1 is TSWWSYY, CDR2 QGS. The CDR3 extends over 22 amino acids. The V and J ends lost 2 bases and 0 bases, in that order; junction bases with no gene match: 23. The CDR3: CALGEGLYHTGGHLPYTDKLIF. In DNA form, the CDR3 reads TGTGCTCTTGGGGAAGGTCTCTACCATACTGGGGGTCACCTCCCCTACACCGATAAACTCATCTTT.